This TCR beta chain derives from a study of T-cell reconstitution after alpha-beta-depleted transplantation in children. The germline V gene encodes CDR1 SGHKS and CDR2 YYEKEE (reference sequence). V gave up 4 bases and J gave up 0 bases, with 11 bases separating them. CDR3 length: 15 residues. There are many counts of this clonotype. Unique molecular identifiers were used to barcode this TCRbeta library. Via MiXCR, TCRdb re-called the PCR reads, giving one row per CDR3 protein. The sample gives approximately 16,000 distinct CDR3 sequences, about 5% of which show up once; around 7.5% is in the top ten.

This clonotype was obtained from a boy between 10 and 17 years old with acute lymphoblastic leukemia, due to receive a stem cell transplant. The material was PBMCs, obtained before TCRalphabeta/CD19-depleted stem cell transplant. The chain links TRBV5-5 to TRBJ1-5; D is ambiguous. Here the CDR3 DNA reads TGTGCCAGCAGCCTGGGCACCCTTAGCAATCAGCCCCAGCATTTT. Protein sequence: CASSLGTLSNQPQHF.